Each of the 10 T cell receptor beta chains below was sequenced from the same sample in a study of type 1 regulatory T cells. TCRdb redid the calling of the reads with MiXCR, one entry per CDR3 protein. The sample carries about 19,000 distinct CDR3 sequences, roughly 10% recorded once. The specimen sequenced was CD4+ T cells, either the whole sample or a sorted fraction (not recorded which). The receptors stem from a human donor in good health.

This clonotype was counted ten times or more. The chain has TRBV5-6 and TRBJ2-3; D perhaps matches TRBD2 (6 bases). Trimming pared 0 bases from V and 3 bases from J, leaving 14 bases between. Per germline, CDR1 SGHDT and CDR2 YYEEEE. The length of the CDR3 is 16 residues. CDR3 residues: CASSLGGGGKTDTQYF. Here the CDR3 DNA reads TGTGCCAGCAGCTTGGGGGGTGGCGGGAAGACAGATACGCAGTATTTT.

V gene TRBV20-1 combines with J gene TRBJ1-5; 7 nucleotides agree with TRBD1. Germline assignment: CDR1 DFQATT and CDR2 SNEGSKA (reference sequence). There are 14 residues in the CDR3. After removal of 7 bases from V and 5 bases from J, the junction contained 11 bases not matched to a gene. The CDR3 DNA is TGCAGTGTATGGGACAGTCAGAATTATCAGCCCCAGCATTTT. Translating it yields CSVWDSQNYQPQHF.

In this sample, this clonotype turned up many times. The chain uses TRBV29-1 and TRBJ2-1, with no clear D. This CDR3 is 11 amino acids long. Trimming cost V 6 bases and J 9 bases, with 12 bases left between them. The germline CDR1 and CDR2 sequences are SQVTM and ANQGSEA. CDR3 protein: CSVNPGGEQFF. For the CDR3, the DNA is TGCAGCGTAAACCCAGGCGGTGAGCAGTTCTTC.

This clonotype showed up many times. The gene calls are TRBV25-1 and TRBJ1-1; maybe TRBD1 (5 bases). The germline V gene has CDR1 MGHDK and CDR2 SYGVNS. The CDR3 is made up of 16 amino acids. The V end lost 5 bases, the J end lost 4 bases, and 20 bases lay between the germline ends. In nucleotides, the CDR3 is TGTGCCAGCAGTCCGAATCAGGGTGTCGGTTCCACTGAAGCTTTCTTT. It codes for CASSPNQGVGSTEAFF.

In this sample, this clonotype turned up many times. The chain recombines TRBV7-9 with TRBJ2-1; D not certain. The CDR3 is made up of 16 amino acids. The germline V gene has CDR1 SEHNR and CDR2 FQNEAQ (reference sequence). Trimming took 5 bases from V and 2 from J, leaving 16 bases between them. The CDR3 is CASSPRAGQTYNEQFF. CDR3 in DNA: TGTGCCAGCAGCCCAAGAGCAGGCCAAACCTACAATGAGCAGTTCTTC. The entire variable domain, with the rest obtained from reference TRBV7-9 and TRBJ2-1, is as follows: DTGVSQNPRHKITKRGQNVTFRCDPISEHNRLYWYRQTLGQGPEFLTYFQNEAQLEKSRLLSDRFSAERPKGSFSTLEIQRTEQGDSAMYLCASSPRAGQTYNEQFFGPGTRLTVL.

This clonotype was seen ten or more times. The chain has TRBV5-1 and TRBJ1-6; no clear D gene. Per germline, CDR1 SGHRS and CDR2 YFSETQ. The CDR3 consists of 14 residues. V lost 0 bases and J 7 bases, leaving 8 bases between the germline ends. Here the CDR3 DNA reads TGCGCCAGCAGCTTGGGCCCACAGAATTCACCCCTCCACTTT. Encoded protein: CASSLGPQNSPLHF.

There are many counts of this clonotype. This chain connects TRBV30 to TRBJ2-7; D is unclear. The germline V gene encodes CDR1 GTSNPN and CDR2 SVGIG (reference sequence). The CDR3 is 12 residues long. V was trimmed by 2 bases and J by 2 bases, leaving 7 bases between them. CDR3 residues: CAWSLGTYEQYF. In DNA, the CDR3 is TGTGCCTGGAGTTTGGGAACCTACGAGCAGTACTTC.

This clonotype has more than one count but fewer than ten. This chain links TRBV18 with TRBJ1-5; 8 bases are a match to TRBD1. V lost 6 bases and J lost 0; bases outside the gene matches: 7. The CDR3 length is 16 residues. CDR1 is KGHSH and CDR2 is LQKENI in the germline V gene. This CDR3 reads CASSGGTGGSNQPQHF. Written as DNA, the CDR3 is TGTGCCAGCTCGGGCGGAACAGGGGGTAGCAATCAGCCCCAGCATTTT. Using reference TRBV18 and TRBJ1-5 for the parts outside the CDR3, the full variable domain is NAGVMQNPRHLVRRRGQEARLRCSPMKGHSHVYWYRQLPEEGLKFMVYLQKENIIDESGMPKERFSAEFPKEGPSILRIQQVVRGDSAAYFCASSGGTGGSNQPQHFGDGTRLSIL.

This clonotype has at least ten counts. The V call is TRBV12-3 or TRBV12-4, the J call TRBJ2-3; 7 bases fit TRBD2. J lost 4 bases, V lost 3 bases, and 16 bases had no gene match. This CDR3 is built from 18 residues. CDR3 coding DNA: TGTGCCAGCAGTTTTTATGCGGGTTCTGGCGGGAGCTCAGATACGCAGTATTTT. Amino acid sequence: CASSFYAGSGGSSDTQYF.

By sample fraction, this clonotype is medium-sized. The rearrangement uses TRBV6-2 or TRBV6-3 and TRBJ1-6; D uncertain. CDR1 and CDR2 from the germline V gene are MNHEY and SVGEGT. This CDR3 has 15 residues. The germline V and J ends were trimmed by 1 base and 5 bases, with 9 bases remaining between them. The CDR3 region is CASSYYRVDNSPLHF. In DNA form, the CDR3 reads TGTGCCAGCAGTTACTACCGCGTGGATAATTCACCCCTCCACTTT.